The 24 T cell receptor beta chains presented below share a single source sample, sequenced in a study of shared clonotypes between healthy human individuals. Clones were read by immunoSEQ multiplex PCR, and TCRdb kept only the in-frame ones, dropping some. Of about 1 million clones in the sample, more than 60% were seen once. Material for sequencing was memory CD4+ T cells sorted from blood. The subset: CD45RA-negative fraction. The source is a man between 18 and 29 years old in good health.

The CDR3 region has the DNA TGTGCCAGCAGTTTGACGGGGAACCAAGAGACCCAGTACTTC. It encodes CASSLTGNQETQYF. The rearrangement uses TRBV28 and TRBJ2-5; perhaps TRBD2 as D (5 bases). This CDR3 has 14 residues. Germline V gene sequence: CDR1 MDHEN, CDR2 SYDVKM. Trimming took off 3 bases at V and 0 bases at J, with 8 bases between the two ends.

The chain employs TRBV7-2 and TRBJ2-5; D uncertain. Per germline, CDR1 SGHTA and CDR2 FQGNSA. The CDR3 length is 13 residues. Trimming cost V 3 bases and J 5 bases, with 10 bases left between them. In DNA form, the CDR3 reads TGTGCCAGCAGCTTGACCTACGGGGAGACCCAGTACTTC. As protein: CASSLTYGETQYF.

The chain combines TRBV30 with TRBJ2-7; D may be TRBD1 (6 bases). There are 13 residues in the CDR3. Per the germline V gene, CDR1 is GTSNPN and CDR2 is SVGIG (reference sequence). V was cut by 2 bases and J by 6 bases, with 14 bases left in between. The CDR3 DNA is TGTGCCTGGAGTAGGGGGTCTGGGGTCGAGCAGTACTTC. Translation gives CAWSRGSGVEQYF.

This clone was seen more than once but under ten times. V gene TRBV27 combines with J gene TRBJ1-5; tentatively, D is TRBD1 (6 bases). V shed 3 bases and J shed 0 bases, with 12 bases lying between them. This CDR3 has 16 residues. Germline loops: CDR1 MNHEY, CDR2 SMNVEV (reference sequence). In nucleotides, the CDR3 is TGTGCCAGCAGTTTGTTCGGACAGTCTAGCAATCAGCCCCAGCATTTT. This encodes CASSLFGQSSNQPQHF.

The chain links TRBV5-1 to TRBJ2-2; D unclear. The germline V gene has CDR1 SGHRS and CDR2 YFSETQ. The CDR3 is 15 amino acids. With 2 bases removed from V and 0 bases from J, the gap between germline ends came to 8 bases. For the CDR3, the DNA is TGCGCCAGCAGCTTTTTGTCCTCGAACACCGGGGAGCTGTTTTTT. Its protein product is CASSFLSSNTGELFF.

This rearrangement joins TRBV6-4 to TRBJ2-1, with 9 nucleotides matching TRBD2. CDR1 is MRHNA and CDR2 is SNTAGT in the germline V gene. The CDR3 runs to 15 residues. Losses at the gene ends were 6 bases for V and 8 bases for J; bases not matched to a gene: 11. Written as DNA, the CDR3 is TGTGCCAGCAGCCGGGGACTAGCTAGGGGCGATGAGCAGTTCTTC. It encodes CASSRGLARGDEQFF.

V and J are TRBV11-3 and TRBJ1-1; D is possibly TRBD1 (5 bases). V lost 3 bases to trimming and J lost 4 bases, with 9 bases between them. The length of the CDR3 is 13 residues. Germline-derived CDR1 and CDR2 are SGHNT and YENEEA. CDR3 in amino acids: CASSFRTGTEAFF. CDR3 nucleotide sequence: TGTGCCAGCAGCTTCCGCACAGGCACTGAAGCTTTCTTT.

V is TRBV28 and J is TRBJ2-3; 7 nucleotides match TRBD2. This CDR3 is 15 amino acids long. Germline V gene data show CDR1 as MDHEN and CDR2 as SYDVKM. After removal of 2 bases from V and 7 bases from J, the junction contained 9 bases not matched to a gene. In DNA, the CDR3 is TGTGCCAGCAGTTTAAACTTCGGGGGGTCGAATACGCAGTATTTT. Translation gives CASSLNFGGSNTQYF.

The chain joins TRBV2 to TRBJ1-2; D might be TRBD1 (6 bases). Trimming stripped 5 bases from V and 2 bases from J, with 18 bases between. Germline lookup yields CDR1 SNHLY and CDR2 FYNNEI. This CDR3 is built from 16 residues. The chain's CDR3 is CASSIRDTARNYGYTF. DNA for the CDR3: TGTGCCAGCAGTATCCGGGACACTGCCCGGAACTATGGCTACACCTTC.

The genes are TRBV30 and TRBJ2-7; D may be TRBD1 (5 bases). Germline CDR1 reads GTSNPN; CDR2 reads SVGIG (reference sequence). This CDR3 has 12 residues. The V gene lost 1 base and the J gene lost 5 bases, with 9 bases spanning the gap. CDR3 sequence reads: CAWSGTSHEQYF. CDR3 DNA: TGTGCCTGGAGTGGGACAAGCCACGAGCAGTACTTC.

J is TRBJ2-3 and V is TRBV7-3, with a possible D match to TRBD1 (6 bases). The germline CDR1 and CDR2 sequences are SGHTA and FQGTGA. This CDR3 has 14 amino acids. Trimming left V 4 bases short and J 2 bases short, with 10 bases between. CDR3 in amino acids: CASSSQGNTDTQYF. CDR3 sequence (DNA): TGTGCCAGCAGCTCACAGGGCAACACAGATACGCAGTATTTT.

The CDR3 region is CAISARDEQFF. The CDR3 bases are TGTGCCATCAGTGCTCGCGATGAGCAGTTCTTC. This rearrangement joins TRBV10-3 to TRBJ2-1; D is unclear. CDR3 size: 11 residues. Germline lookup yields CDR1 ENHRY and CDR2 SYGVKD. Trimming shortened V by 4 bases and J by 8 bases, and 6 bases separated the two germline ends.

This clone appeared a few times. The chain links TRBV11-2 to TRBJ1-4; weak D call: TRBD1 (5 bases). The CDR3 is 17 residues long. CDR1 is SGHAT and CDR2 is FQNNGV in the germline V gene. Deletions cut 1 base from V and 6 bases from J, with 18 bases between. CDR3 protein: CASSLGVAGEGDEKLFF. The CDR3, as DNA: TGTGCCAGCAGCTTAGGGGTTGCTGGGGAAGGGGATGAAAAACTGTTTTTT. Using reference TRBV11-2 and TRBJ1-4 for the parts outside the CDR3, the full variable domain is EAGVAQSPRYKIIEKRQSVAFWCNPISGHATLYWYQQILGQGPKLLIQFQNNGVVDDSQLPKDRFSAERLKGVDSTLKIQPAKLEDSAVYLCASSLGVAGEGDEKLFFGSGTQLSVL.

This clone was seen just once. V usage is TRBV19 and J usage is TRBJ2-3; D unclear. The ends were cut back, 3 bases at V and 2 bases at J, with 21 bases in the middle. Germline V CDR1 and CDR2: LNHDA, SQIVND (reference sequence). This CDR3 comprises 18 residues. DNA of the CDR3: TGTGCCAGTAGTATCGTCGGTAAATTATCCCTCGCCACAGATACGCAGTATTTT. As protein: CASSIVGKLSLATDTQYF. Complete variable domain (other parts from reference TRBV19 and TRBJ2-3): DGGITQSPKYLFRKEGQNVTLSCEQNLNHDAMYWYRQDPGQGLRLIYYSQIVNDFQKGDIAEGYSVSREKKESFPLTVTSAQKNPTAFYLCASSIVGKLSLATDTQYFGPGTRLTVL.

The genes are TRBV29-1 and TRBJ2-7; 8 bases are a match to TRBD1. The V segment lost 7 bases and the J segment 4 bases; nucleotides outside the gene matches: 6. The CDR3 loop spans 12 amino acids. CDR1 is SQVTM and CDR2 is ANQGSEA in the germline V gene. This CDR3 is CSGTGSAYEQYF. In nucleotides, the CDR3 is TGCAGCGGGACAGGGAGTGCGTACGAGCAGTACTTC.

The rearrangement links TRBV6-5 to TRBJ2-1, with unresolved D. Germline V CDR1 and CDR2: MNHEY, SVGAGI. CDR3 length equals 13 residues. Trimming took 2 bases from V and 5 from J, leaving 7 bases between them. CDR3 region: CASSYGTDNEQFF. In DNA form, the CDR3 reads TGTGCCAGCAGTTACGGTACTGACAATGAGCAGTTCTTC.

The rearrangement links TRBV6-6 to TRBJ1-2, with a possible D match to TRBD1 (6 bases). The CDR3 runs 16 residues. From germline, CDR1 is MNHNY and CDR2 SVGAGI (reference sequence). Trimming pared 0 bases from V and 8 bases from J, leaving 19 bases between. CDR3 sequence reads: CASSYSGTGGVNGYTF. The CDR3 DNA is TGTGCCAGCAGTTACTCCGGGACCGGGGGCGTCAACGGCTACACCTTC.

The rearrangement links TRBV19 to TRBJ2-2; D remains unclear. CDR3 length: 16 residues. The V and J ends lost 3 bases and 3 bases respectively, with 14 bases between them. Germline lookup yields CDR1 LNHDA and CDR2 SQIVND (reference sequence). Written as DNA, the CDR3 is TGTGCCAGTAGTATTCCGCTCGGTGGGGACACCGGGGAGCTGTTTTTT. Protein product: CASSIPLGGDTGELFF.

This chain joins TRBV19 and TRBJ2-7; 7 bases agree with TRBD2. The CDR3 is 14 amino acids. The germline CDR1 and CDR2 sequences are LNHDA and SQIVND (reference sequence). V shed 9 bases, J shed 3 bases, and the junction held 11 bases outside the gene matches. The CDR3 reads CASGGSGPNYEQYF. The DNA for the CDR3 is TGTGCCAGCGGTGGTAGCGGGCCAAACTACGAGCAGTACTTC.

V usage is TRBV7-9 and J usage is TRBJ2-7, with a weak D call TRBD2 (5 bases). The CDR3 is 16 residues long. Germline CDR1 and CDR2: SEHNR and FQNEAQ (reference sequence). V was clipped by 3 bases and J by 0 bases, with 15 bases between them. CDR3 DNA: TGTGCCAGCAGCTTTGGCTCCGGGGTTCCCTCCTACGAGCAGTACTTC. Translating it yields CASSFGSGVPSYEQYF.

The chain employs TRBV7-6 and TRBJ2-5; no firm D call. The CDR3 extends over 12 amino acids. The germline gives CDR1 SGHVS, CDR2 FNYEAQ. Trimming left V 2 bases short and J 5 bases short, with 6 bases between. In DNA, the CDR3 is TGTGCCAGCAGCTTAAATTCCGAGACCCAGTACTTC. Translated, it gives CASSLNSETQYF.

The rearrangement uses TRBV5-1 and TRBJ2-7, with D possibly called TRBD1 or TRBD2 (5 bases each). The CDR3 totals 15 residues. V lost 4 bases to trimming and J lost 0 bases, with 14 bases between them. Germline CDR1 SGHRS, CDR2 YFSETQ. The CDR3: CASSLGRDLSYEQYF. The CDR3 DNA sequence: TGCGCCAGCAGCCTCGGACGGGACCTCTCCTACGAGCAGTACTTC. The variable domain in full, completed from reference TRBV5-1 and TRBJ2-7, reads KAGVTQTPRYLIKTRGQQVTLSCSPISGHRSVSWYQQTPGQGLQFLFEYFSETQRNKGNFPGRFSGRQFSNSRSEMNVSTLELGDSALYLCASSLGRDLSYEQYFGPGTRLTVT.

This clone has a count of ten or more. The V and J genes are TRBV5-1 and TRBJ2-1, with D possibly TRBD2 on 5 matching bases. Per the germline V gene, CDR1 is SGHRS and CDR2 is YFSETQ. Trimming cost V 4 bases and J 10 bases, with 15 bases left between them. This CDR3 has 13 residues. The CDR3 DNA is TGCGCCAGCAGCGGCAGGACTCCCGCGGAGCAGTTCTTC. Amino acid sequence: CASSGRTPAEQFF.

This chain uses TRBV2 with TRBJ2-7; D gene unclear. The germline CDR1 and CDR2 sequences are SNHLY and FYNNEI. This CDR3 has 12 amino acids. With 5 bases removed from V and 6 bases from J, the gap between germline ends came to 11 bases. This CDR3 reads CASSLGSPEQYF. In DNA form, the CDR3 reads TGTGCCAGCAGTCTAGGAAGTCCCGAGCAGTACTTC.